One and the same sample provided the 5 T cell receptor beta chains below, sequenced in a study of blood T cell repertoires in COVID-19. Repertoires were generated with immunoSEQ multiplex PCR, while TCRdb's copy carries only in-frame clones and drops some. The data hold about 55,000 clones, with 75% to 90% observed a single time. The sample was peripheral blood. Receptors originate from a woman aged 55-69 years with acute or convalescent COVID-19.

In nucleotides, the CDR3 is TGTGCCAGCAGCCGACCCGGGCAAGAGACCCAGTACTTC. This gives the protein CASSRPGQETQYF. The chain carries TRBV3-1 (or the pseudogene TRBV3-2) and TRBJ2-5; D not certain. Trimming removed 4 bases from V and 2 bases from J, with 8 bases in between. Germline assignment: CDR1 LGHDT and CDR2 YNNKEL (reference sequence). The CDR3 consists of 13 residues.

V usage is TRBV5-1 and J usage is TRBJ2-4; D is possibly TRBD2 (6 bases). V shed 2 bases and J shed 8 bases, with 14 bases lying between them. There are 14 residues in the CDR3. Germline loops: CDR1 SGHRS, CDR2 YFSETQ. The CDR3 coding sequence is TGCGCCAGCAGCTTCGCGTCGGGGGTCGACATTCAGTACTTC. Protein sequence: CASSFASGVDIQYF.

This chain uses TRBV7-3 with TRBJ1-6; 8 bases agree with TRBD1. The V gene end was trimmed by 4 bases and the J gene end by 6 bases; junction bases not matched to a gene: 2. From germline, CDR1 is SGHTA and CDR2 FQGTGA. This CDR3 region has 14 residues. For the CDR3, the DNA is TGTGCCAGCAGCTCAACAGGGGGTAATTCACCCCTCCACTTT. Translation gives CASSSTGGNSPLHF.

This clone is categorized as medium-sized. The J gene is TRBJ1-1, the V gene TRBV27, with unresolved D. The V gene lost 3 bases and the J gene lost 1 base, with 6 bases spanning the gap. From germline, CDR1 is MNHEY and CDR2 SMNVEV (reference sequence). The CDR3 spans 13 residues. The CDR3 region has the DNA TGTGCCAGCAGTTTGGAGGGGAACACTGAAGCTTTCTTT. Its protein product is CASSLEGNTEAFF.

V and J are TRBV19 and TRBJ2-3; 8 bases fit TRBD1. J lost 4 bases, V lost 8 bases, and 20 bases had no gene match. CDR1 and CDR2 (germline): LNHDA, SQIVND (reference sequence). This CDR3 region has 18 residues. CDR3 DNA sequence: TGTGCCAGTGAGGATTTCCCCGGGACAGGAATCGGCGCAGATACGCAGTATTTT. Residues: CASEDFPGTGIGADTQYF.